This T cell receptor beta chain was documented in a study of cytomegalovirus exposure and HLA in healthy donors. Findings and caveats of the study: An analysis done earlier found most TCR beta V segments productive about 87% or about 30% of the time. TCR beta chains associated with HLA were, in a later analysis, more clonally expanded than equally common others. Later analysis demonstrated an association between a missense DCLRE1C variant and TCR beta V- and J-gene trimming. It was reported that the classifier diagnosed cytomegalovirus status with high specificity and sensitivity in both the original and validation cohorts.

This clone appeared a single time. The target antigen is unknown. CDR3 length: 16 amino acids. In germline, CDR1 is LNHNV, CDR2 YYDKDF (reference sequence). The trim removed 1 base at V and 4 bases at J, leaving 6 bases unmatched. A multiplex PCR was run with 60 Vbeta primers and 13 Jbeta primers. The protocol was immunoSEQ multiplex PCR, while the TCRdb copy is restricted to in-frame clones and leaves out a portion. The data show 68,000 or so clones, 75% to 85% seen once. This chain connects TRBV15 to TRBJ2-3, with 9 bases fitting TRBD1. This clonotype was obtained from a human donor in good health. The sequencing input was PBMCs. DNA for the CDR3: TGTGCCACCAGCAGAGTCTCGGGACAGGGCGCAGATACGCAGTATTTT. It yields the protein CATSRVSGQGADTQYF.